These 9 T cell receptor beta chains originate from one sample sequenced in a study of molecular identifiers for immune sequencing clone quantification. A single record per CDR3 protein comes from TCRdb applying MiXCR to the PCR reads. Altogether about 10,000 distinct CDR3 sequences are present, over 20% being singletons, with the ten largest covering around 1.6%. The specimen sequenced was naive CD8+ T cells from blood, with Jurkat cell RNA spiked in. This sample's subset: FACS-sorted CD8+CD4-CCR7+CD45RA+ naive T cells. The receptors originated from a human donor in good health. Some libraries in this study had Jurkat cell RNA spiked in.

In regard to this clonotype: The junction differs from germline at one of its ends, possibly a read error. The genes are TRBV7-2 and TRBJ1-5; D possibly corresponds to TRBD1 (6 bases). The CDR3 totals 18 residues. CDR1 is SGHTA and CDR2 is FQGNSA in the germline V gene. CDR3 protein: CASSLLGAGYGSNQSQHF. The DNA of the CDR3 is TGTGCCAGCAGCTTATTGGGGGCAGGGTACGGGAGCAATCAGTCCCAGCATTTT.

This clonotype was detected ten times or more. J is TRBJ2-5 and V is TRBV3-1, with TRBD2 matching over 14 bases. The germline V gene encodes CDR1 LGHDT and CDR2 YNNKEL (reference sequence). CDR3 size: 18 residues. V lost 3 bases and J lost 6; bases outside the gene matches: 12. The CDR3 DNA reads as TGTGCCAGCAGCCACGGGACTAGCGGGAGTCAAACTATCCAGACCCAGTACTTC. Protein: CASSHGTSGSQTIQTQYF.

In this sample, this clonotype turned up many times. The chain is built from TRBV9 and TRBJ1-1; TRBD1 matches 10 bases. Losses at the gene ends were 0 bases for V and 0 bases for J; bases not matched to a gene: 11. Germline V gives CDR1 SGDLS, CDR2 YYNGEE. This CDR3 region has 19 residues. CDR3 sequence: CASSVANQDRGVLNTEAFF. In DNA, the CDR3 is TGTGCCAGCAGCGTAGCCAACCAGGACAGGGGGGTATTGAACACTGAAGCTTTCTTT. The full variable domain, with the rest looked up from reference TRBV9 and TRBJ1-1, is DSGVTQTPKHLITATGQRVTLRCSPRSGDLSVYWYQQSLDQGLQFLIQYYNGEERAKGNILERFSAQQFPDLHSELNLSSLELGDSALYFCASSVANQDRGVLNTEAFFGQGTRLTVV.

By share, this clonotype ranks as medium-sized. The V call is TRBV7-9, the J call TRBJ2-1; D might be TRBD2 (5 bases). Germline V gene data show CDR1 as SEHNR and CDR2 as FQNEAQ (reference sequence). The CDR3 runs 13 residues. The V gene lost 1 base and the J gene lost 9 bases, with 10 bases spanning the gap. As DNA, the CDR3 is TGTGCCAGCAGCTTAGTCCTAGAGGGTGAGCAGTTCTTC. Translation: CASSLVLEGEQFF.

This clonotype is classed as medium-sized. The CDR3 protein is CASSQDWPENNEKLFF. In DNA form, the CDR3 reads TGCGCCAGCAGCCAAGATTGGCCAGAGAATAATGAAAAACTGTTTTTT. The chain recombines TRBV4-3 with TRBJ1-4; D uncertain. In germline, CDR1 is LGHNA, CDR2 YSLEER. CDR3 length equals 16 residues. The germline V and J ends were trimmed by 0 bases and 4 bases, with 12 bases remaining between them.

For this clonotype: Just one base apart from a much larger clone, this may be a read error. This sequence joins TRBV4-3 and TRBJ1-2; D gene uncertain. Germline V gene sequence: CDR1 LGHNA, CDR2 YSLEER. This CDR3 contains 16 residues. V was pared by 0 bases and J by 8 bases, with 19 bases between. CDR3 nucleotides: TGCGCCAGCAGCCAAGATGCCGTAGCGAGCGCGAGGGGCTACACCTTC. Its translation is CASSQDAVASARGYTF.

Relative to its sample, this clonotype is medium-sized. The V gene is TRBV3-1, the J gene TRBJ1-1; maybe TRBD1 (6 bases). Germline CDR1 and CDR2: LGHDT and YNNKEL (reference sequence). The CDR3 is made up of 15 amino acids. V lost 5 bases, J lost 1 base, and 14 bases lay in between. CDR3 DNA: TGTGCCAGCAGCAACGCGAAGACAGGGAACACTGAAGCTTTCTTT. Amino acids: CASSNAKTGNTEAFF.

This clonotype was detected a few times. With a much larger clone just one base away, this may be a read error. The chain employs TRBV7-2 and TRBJ2-7; 7 nucleotides agree with TRBD1. The CDR3 runs to 14 residues. Germline CDR1 is SGHTA and CDR2 is FQGNSA. Here the CDR3 reads CARSLEPDRFEQYF. The CDR3 DNA reads as TGTGCCCGCAGCTTAGAGCCGGACAGGTTCGAGCAGTACTTC.

This clonotype has at least ten counts. The chain links TRBV6-2 or TRBV6-3 to TRBJ1-5; tentatively, D is TRBD1 (5 bases). Deletions cut 6 bases from V and 6 bases from J, with 18 bases between. The CDR3 runs to 15 residues. The germline V gene has CDR1 MNHEY and CDR2 SVGEGT. The CDR3 spells CASSQGTLIGQPQHF. The CDR3 DNA reads TGTGCCAGCAGCCAAGGGACCCTTATAGGTCAGCCCCAGCATTTT.